Listed here is a single T cell receptor (beta chain). The sample belongs to a study of T cells in Graves' hyperthyroidism and ophthalmopathy. Authors of the study amplified TCR beta CDR3 regions from RNA transcripts. Researchers ran a first-round RT-PCR on the TCR CDR3 using the HTBI primer set. MiXCR, applied by TCRdb to the multiplex PCR reads, yields one record per CDR3 protein. The sample consists of 300,000 to 400,000 distinct CDR3 sequences, 14% of them appearing once. In germline, CDR1 is SQVTM, CDR2 ANQGSEA. The V and J ends lost 4 bases and 6 bases respectively, with 7 bases between them. The CDR3 consists of 11 residues.

The sequence derives from a woman aged 25 to 39 with Graves' hyperthyroidism. Sequencing was performed on blood. The gene calls are TRBV29-1 and TRBJ2-1, with unresolved D. The CDR3 sequence: CSVAFGNEQFF. CDR3 coding DNA: TGCAGCGTTGCCTTTGGCAATGAGCAGTTCTTC.